Here is one TCR beta chain with its context. Its antigen is currently unknown. The study ran its PCR with 60 Vbeta and 13 Jbeta primers. Measured with immunoSEQ multiplex PCR; TCRdb has only the in-frame clones, and not every one. The sample lists 210,000 or so clones; 70% to 80% were seen once. The source of the sample is a study of cytomegalovirus exposure and HLA in healthy donors. Findings of the study overall: Three chains tied to CMV proved CMV antigen-specific in vitro.

CDR1 and CDR2 (germline): SEHNR, FQNEAQ (reference sequence). This CDR3 is built from 18 residues. Sequencing was performed on PBMCs. The TCR was taken from a man aged 40-49 years in good health and CMV-seronegative. The chain uses TRBV7-9 and TRBJ2-5, with TRBD1 identical over 8 bases. With the DNA end fitting TRBJ2-7 better, the J assignment may be wrong. CDR3 residues: CASSFGWGRRTGSYEQYF. The CDR3 bases are TGTGCCAGCAGCTTTGGGTGGGGGAGGAGGACAGGGTCCTACGAGCAGTACTTC.